A single sample gave rise to the 21 T cell receptor delta chains below, sequenced in a study of gamma-delta T cells after stem cell transplantation. TCRdb re-called the RT-PCR reads via CATT. In the table there are about 1,700 delta-chain clones, 15% of which are singletons. Sequencing was done on a sample of gamma-delta T cells. The source is a human donor. It is not recorded whose cells these are; they may come from a transplant donor.

Only a few counts were recorded for this clone. The protein TCRdb gives is from a much larger clone and does not agree with this DNA's translation at residue 4, likely a read error; the protein shown here comes from the DNA. This chain joins TRDV3 and TRDJ1; D may be TRDD3 (5 bases). Germline-derived CDR1 and CDR2 are TVYSNPD and GDNSRS (reference sequence). The CDR3 has 15 residues. V was cut by 2 bases and J by 0 bases, with 16 bases left in between. CDR3 region: CAFGHGGLYTDKLIF. The CDR3 DNA is TGTGCCTTTGGACACGGGGGGTTGTACACCGATAAACTCATCTTT.

This clone was seen a handful of times. The rearrangement links TRDV1 to TRDJ1; tentatively, D is TRDD3 (5 bases). The CDR3 is 15 amino acids. V lost 11 bases and J lost 0, with 19 bases in between. From germline, CDR1 is TSWWSYY and CDR2 QGS. The CDR3 nucleotides are TGTGCTAGTGGGGAACTACCGGGGTACACCGATAAACTCATCTTT. Its protein product is CASGELPGYTDKLIF.

Remarks on this clone: Sequence at one end of the junction differs from germline and may be a read error. The chain employs TRDV2 and TRDJ2, with D maybe TRDD2 (5 bases). This CDR3 is 14 amino acids long. The germline CDR1 and CDR2 sequences are GEAIGNYY and EKD. Written as DNA, the CDR3 is TGTGCCTGTGACCCCCTGGTGGTTCCAGCCCAACCCTTCTTC. Protein sequence: CACDPLVVPAQPFF.

Comment on this clone: Translating this DNA gives a protein that differs at residue 5 from the TCRdb one, which belongs to a much larger clone; a read error is likely, and the protein shown is this translation. This chain links TRDV2 with TRDJ3; TRDD3 might be the D (6 bases). Looked up from germline, CDR1 is GEAIGNYY and CDR2 is EKD. CDR3 length: 18 amino acids. Trimming cost V 3 bases and J 1 base, with 15 bases left between them. CDR3 in amino acids: CACDAVGMPSWDTRQMFF. For the CDR3, the DNA is TGTGCCTGTGACGCCGTGGGGATGCCTTCCTGGGACACCCGACAGATGTTTTTC.

This clone has a handful of counts. This rearrangement joins TRDV3 to TRDJ1; 8 positions agree with TRDD3. The CDR3 has 25 amino acids. With 2 bases clipped from V and 0 bases from J, the junction kept 38 bases outside the gene matches. Germline V gene lookup returns CDR1 TVYSNPD and CDR2 GDNSRS (reference sequence). CDR3 residues: CAFRDSFVKRATGHWGLIYTDKLIF. The CDR3 DNA reads as TGTGCCTTTCGAGATTCCTTTGTCAAGAGAGCTACGGGTCACTGGGGGCTCATATACACCGATAAACTCATCTTT.

This clone was observed a handful of times. The protein held in TCRdb is that of a much larger clone and does not match this DNA's translation at residue 16, likely because of a read error; the protein shown is translated from the DNA. The chain employs TRDV1 and TRDJ1; D gene uncertain. CDR1 and CDR2 from the germline V gene are TSWWSYY and QGS. The CDR3 is made up of 18 amino acids. CDR3 in DNA: TGTGCTCTTGGGGAACCGCGGTTAGGCTTCGGGTACACCGATAAACCCATCTTT. Amino acids: CALGEPRLGFGYTDKPIF.

This clone was detected a few times. This is likely an artifact of a read error, given a far larger clone one base away. This chain uses TRDV2 with TRDJ3; a weak D match, TRDD3 (5 bases). CDR1 and CDR2 from the germline V gene are GEAIGNYY and EKD. V lost 0 bases and J 0 bases, leaving 29 bases between the germline ends. There are 24 residues in the CDR3. The CDR3 region is CACDTVRTVYTAGSSSWDTRQMFF. CDR3 in DNA: TGTGCCTGTGACACCGTACGTACGGTTTACACTGCGGGATCTAGCTCCTGGGACACCCGACAGATGTTTTTC.

This clone was picked up a small number of times. The protein in TCRdb stems from a much larger clone and differs at residue 18 from this DNA's translation, likely a read error; here the protein is translated from the DNA. The chain links TRDV2 to TRDJ1; 13 bases fit TRDD3. CDR1 and CDR2 (germline): GEAIGNYY, EKD. The CDR3 loop spans 20 amino acids. The CDR3 is CACDTGYWGIRSKYTDKPIF. The DNA of the CDR3 is TGTGCCTGTGACACCGGGTACTGGGGGATACGTTCTAAGTACACCGATAAACCCATCTTT.

This clone was counted only a few times. TCRdb's protein for this DNA is that of a much larger clone and differs from the translation at residue 12, likely a read error; the protein shown is the DNA translation. The rearrangement uses TRDV2 and TRDJ3, with 12 bases aligning to TRDD3. V lost 3 bases, J lost 9 bases, and 11 bases stayed unmatched. The germline V gene encodes CDR1 GEAIGNYY and CDR2 EKD. The CDR3 extends over 18 amino acids. The CDR3 DNA follows: TGTGCCTGTGACGCCTTACTGGGGGATACCCGGGGCACCCGACAGATGTTTTTC. This sequence encodes CACDALLGDTRGTRQMFF.

On this clone itself: A much larger clone is a single base away; this may be a read error. CDR3 coding DNA: TGTGCTCTTGGGGAACCCTCCCTTTGTAACTGGTTTCCCGATAACCTCATCTTT. This sequence encodes CALGEPSLCNWFPDNLIF. This sequence joins TRDV1 and TRDJ1; weak D call: TRDD3 (5 bases). CDR1 and CDR2 from the germline V gene are TSWWSYY and QGS. The CDR3 is made up of 18 amino acids.

This clone was seen more than once but under ten times. A much more abundant neighbour one base away suggests this may be a read error. The sample carries other DNA sequences with the same CDR3. V and J are TRDV2 and TRDJ3, with TRDD3 matching 8 bases. CDR1 GEAIGNYY and CDR2 EKD come from the germline V gene. CDR3 length: 19 residues. This chain's CDR3 is CACDTVGDTTPWDTRQMFF. Written as DNA, the CDR3 is TGTGCCTGTGACACGGTAGGGGATACAACCCCCTGGGACACCCGGCAGATGTTTTTC.

Comments on this clone: With a much larger clone just one base away, this may be a read error. The chain recombines TRDV1 with TRDJ1; 10 bases line up with TRDD3. V lost 2 bases to trimming and J lost 3 bases; unmatched junction nucleotides: 21. This CDR3 is 21 amino acids long. CDR1 is TSWWSYY and CDR2 is QGS in the germline V gene. As DNA, the CDR3 is TGTGCTCTTGGGGAAAGGTTTCCCACCTACTGGGGGATTAGGACACCCGATAAACTCATCTTT. Amino acid sequence: CALGERFPTYWGIRTPDKLIF.

This clone is judged medium-sized (0.01 to 0.1%). CDR3 bases: TGTGCTCTTGGGGAAACTCCAGGGGGATACGGACATTACACCGATAAACTCATCTTT. This encodes CALGETPGGYGHYTDKLIF. The rearrangement links TRDV1 to TRDJ1; 10 positions agree with TRDD3. The CDR3 has 19 residues. The germline gives CDR1 TSWWSYY, CDR2 QGS. With 2 bases clipped from V and 0 bases from J, the junction kept 12 bases outside the gene matches.

This clone showed up just a few times. The chain uses TRDV2 and TRDJ1; TRDD3 agrees at 11 bases. This CDR3 has 22 residues. After removal of 3 bases from V and 1 base from J, the junction contained 24 bases not matched to a gene. Per the germline V gene, CDR1 is GEAIGNYY and CDR2 is EKD. CDR3 DNA sequence: TGTGCCTGTGACTCATATGACTTTCCTACTGGGGGATATAAGAGGGTCACCGATAAACTCATCTTT. This sequence encodes CACDSYDFPTGGYKRVTDKLIF.

With regard to this clone: A far larger clone is only one base removed, so a read error is likely. Other DNA sequences of this sample code for an identical CDR3. The chain is built from TRDV1 and TRDJ2; D is perhaps TRDD3 (6 bases). CDR1 and CDR2 (germline): TSWWSYY, QGS. The CDR3 consists of 14 residues. The germline V and J ends were trimmed by 0 bases and 5 bases, with 7 bases remaining between them. The CDR3: CALGELGDTAQLFF. CDR3 in DNA: TGTGCTCTTGGGGAACTGGGGGACACAGCACAACTCTTCTTT.

This clone has just a few counts. This chain connects TRDV2 to TRDJ1; 13 bases map to TRDD3. This CDR3 has 19 residues. The ends lost 0 bases at V and 8 bases at J; junction bases unmatched: 17. Germline V gives CDR1 GEAIGNYY, CDR2 EKD. CDR3 region: CACDTGRRLTGGYAGKLIF. The CDR3 DNA reads as TGTGCCTGTGACACCGGACGGCGCCTTACTGGGGGATACGCCGGGAAACTCATCTTT.

For this clone: A read error may account for a junction end that differs from germline. The sample has other DNA sequences that encode this CDR3 too. The rearrangement uses TRDV1 and TRDJ1, with 10 bases that match TRDD3. This CDR3 region has 22 residues. The germline V gene encodes CDR1 TSWWSYY and CDR2 QGS. Here the CDR3 reads CAIGEISGGTPRGDTLEDKLIF. The CDR3 DNA follows: TGTGCTATTGGGGAAATTTCCGGAGGCACCCCACGGGGGGATACGCTGGAGGATAAGCTCATCTTT.

This chain's CDR3 is CACDTVSGLHSSCDTRPMFF. DNA for the CDR3: TGTGCCTGTGACACCGTATCGGGGCTACACAGCTCCTGTGACACCCGCCCGATGTTTTTC. This chain uses TRDV2 with TRDJ3, with D hard to call. This CDR3 has 20 amino acids. The germline V gene encodes CDR1 GEAIGNYY and CDR2 EKD. V was pared by 0 bases and J by 18 bases, with 35 bases between.

This clone was counted a few times. A far larger clone is one base from this, pointing to a likely read error. The sample has other DNA sequences that encode this CDR3 too. V gene TRDV2 combines with J gene TRDJ2, with 9 bases lining up with TRDD3. J lost 3 bases, V lost 3 bases, and 16 bases had no gene match. Germline CDR1 GEAIGNYY, CDR2 EKD. The CDR3 has 19 residues. CDR3 bases: TGTGCCTGTGACCCTACCGGGGGATACAATCTGCCTCTGACAGCACAACTCTTCTTT. Translation: CACDPTGGYNLPLTAQLFF.

This clone is judged medium-sized (0.01 to 0.1%). Germline and junction disagree at one end, which may indicate a read error. The chain is built from TRDV2 and TRDJ3; tentatively, D is TRDD3 (6 bases). This CDR3 spans 19 amino acids. Germline V CDR1 and CDR2: GEAIGNYY, EKD. CDR3 DNA: TGTGCCCGTGACACCGTAGGGGATTTGAGCTCCTGGGACACCCGACAGATGTTTTTC. The encoded protein is CARDTVGDLSSWDTRQMFF.

This clone was seen a few times. A far larger clone is only one base removed, so a read error is likely. The V gene is TRDV1, the J gene TRDJ1, with TRDD3 identical over 13 bases. The V gene end was trimmed by 2 bases and the J gene end by 5 bases; junction bases not matched to a gene: 23. This CDR3 has 22 amino acids. The V gene's germline CDR1 is TSWWSYY and CDR2 QGS. This CDR3 is CALGEISGVPPLGDTLEDKLIF. The CDR3 DNA is TGTGCTCTTGGGGAAATTTCCGGAGTCCCCCCACTGGGGGATACGCTGGAGGATAAACTCATCTTT.